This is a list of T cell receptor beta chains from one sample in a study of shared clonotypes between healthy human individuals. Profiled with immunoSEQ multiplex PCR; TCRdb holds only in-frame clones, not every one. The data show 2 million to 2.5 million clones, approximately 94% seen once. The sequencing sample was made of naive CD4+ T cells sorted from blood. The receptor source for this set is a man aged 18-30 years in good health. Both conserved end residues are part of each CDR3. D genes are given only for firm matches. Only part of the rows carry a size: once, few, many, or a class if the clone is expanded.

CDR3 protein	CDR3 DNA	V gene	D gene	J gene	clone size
CASSSDSYGYTF	TGTGCCAGCAGTTCGGACAGCTATGGCTACACCTTC	TRBV2	-	TRBJ1-2	-
CASSNPRQDNSPLHF	TGTGCCAGCAGTAACCCCCGACAAGATAATTCACCCCTCCACTTT	TRBV27	-	TRBJ1-6	-
CASSSGQDTDTQYF	TGTGCCAGCAGCTCCGGACAGGACACAGATACGCAGTATTTT	TRBV7-6	TRBD1	TRBJ2-3	-
CAWSVLAGTGELFF	TGTGCCTGGAGTGTACTAGCGGGCACCGGGGAGCTGTTTTTT	TRBV30	TRBD2	TRBJ2-2	few
CASSPRRVGSSYNSPLHF	TGCGCCAGCAGTCCTCGGCGGGTGGGCTCCTCCTATAATTCACCCCTCCACTTT	TRBV5-1	-	TRBJ1-6	-
CASSDMGVAKNIQYF	TGCGCCAGCAGTGATATGGGAGTGGCTAAAAACATTCAGTACTTC	TRBV10-2	-	TRBJ2-4	-
CASSRTGRDQPQHF	TGTGCCAGCAGCCGGACAGGGCGAGATCAGCCCCAGCATTTT	TRBV6-5	TRBD1	TRBJ1-5	-
CASSHTGNYGYTF	TGTGCCAGCAGCCATACGGGTAACTATGGCTACACCTTC	TRBV7-2	-	TRBJ1-2	-
CASRADRGYYEQYF	TGTGCCAGCAGGGCGGACAGGGGTTACTACGAGCAGTACTTC	TRBV2	TRBD1	TRBJ2-7	-
CASSSLGGGLNEQFF	TGTGCCAGCAGTTCCCTAGGTGGCGGTCTCAATGAGCAGTTCTTC	TRBV28	-	TRBJ2-1	-
CASSSKVYEQYF	TGTGCCAGCAGTTCCAAGGTCTACGAGCAGTACTTC	TRBV6-6	-	TRBJ2-7	-
CASSVAGQINSPLHF	TGTGCCAGCAGCGTAGCGGGACAGATTAATTCACCCCTCCACTTT	TRBV9	TRBD1	TRBJ1-6	-
CASSPSGETQYF	TGTGCCAGCTCACCGTCAGGGGAGACCCAGTACTTC	TRBV18	-	TRBJ2-5	-
CASRGNEQFF	TGTGCCAGCAGGGGGAATGAGCAGTTCTTC	TRBV28	-	TRBJ2-1	once
CASSFTALSQGNIQYF	TGCGCCAGCAGCTTTACTGCCCTTAGCCAGGGAAACATTCAGTACTTC	TRBV5-1	-	TRBJ2-4	-
CASSPGVGGTEAFF	TGCGCCAGCAGCCCCGGGGTCGGCGGCACTGAAGCTTTCTTT	TRBV4-1	-	TRBJ1-1	-
CALSRGRHEQYF	TGTGCCCTAAGCCGGGGTAGGCACGAGCAGTACTTC	TRBV30	-	TRBJ2-7	once
CASSQGPGQQNYGYTF	TGCGCCAGCAGCCAGGGACCGGGACAGCAGAACTATGGCTACACCTTC	TRBV4-1	TRBD1	TRBJ1-2	-
CATARGQHYEQYF	TGTGCCACCGCGAGGGGACAGCATTACGAGCAGTACTTC	TRBV6-5	TRBD1	TRBJ2-7	-
CASSLEINTNSPLHF	TGCGCCAGCAGCTTGGAGATAAACACAAATTCACCCCTCCACTTT	TRBV5-1	-	TRBJ1-6	-
CASSQMVTGAGSYGYTF	TGCGCCAGCAGCCAAATGGTCACAGGGGCGGGTAGTTATGGCTACACCTTC	TRBV4-1	TRBD1	TRBJ1-2	-
CASSFDYTGELFF	TGCGCCAGCAGCTTCGATTACACCGGGGAGCTGTTTTTT	TRBV5-1	-	TRBJ2-2	-
CASSQGAGRFYNEQFF	TGCGCCAGCAGCCAAGGAGCAGGACGTTTCTACAATGAGCAGTTCTTC	TRBV4-1	-	TRBJ2-1	-
CASSLGSGAEAFF	TGTGCCAGCTCACTGGGGTCGGGCGCTGAAGCTTTCTTT	TRBV18	-	TRBJ1-1	-
CASGYGTADTQYF	TGCGCCAGCGGGTACGGGACCGCAGATACGCAGTATTTT	TRBV5-1	-	TRBJ2-3	-
CASSEREGDINLNTEAFF	TGTGCCAGCAGTGAACGAGAAGGAGACATAAATTTGAACACTGAAGCTTTCTTT	TRBV6-1	-	TRBJ1-1	-
CASGRDRNSYEQYF	TGTGCCAGCGGCCGGGACAGGAACTCCTACGAGCAGTACTTC	TRBV27	TRBD1	TRBJ2-7	-
CASSPRGLADTQYF	TGTGCCAGCAGCCCAAGGGGGCTCGCAGATACGCAGTATTTT	TRBV11-2	TRBD1	TRBJ2-3	-
CAISESSGSNQPQHF	TGTGCCATCAGTGAGTCTTCAGGGAGCAATCAGCCCCAGCATTTT	TRBV10-3	-	TRBJ1-5	-
CASSLAGGREQYF	TGTGCCAGCAGCTTAGCGGGGGGCAGGGAGCAGTACTTC	TRBV7-9	-	TRBJ2-7	-
CASSSSLGDGYTF	TGTGCCAGCAGTTCCAGTTTAGGTGATGGCTACACCTTC	TRBV6-5	-	TRBJ1-2	-
CASSQDTPGLVSDTQYF	TGCGCCAGCAGCCAAGACACCCCCGGACTAGTTTCAGATACGCAGTATTTT	TRBV4-1	TRBD2	TRBJ2-3	-
CASSTQGASNSPLHF	TGTGCCAGTAGCACCCAGGGGGCCTCGAATTCACCCCTCCACTTT	TRBV19	TRBD1	TRBJ1-6	-
CSVVQGQGYGELFF	TGCAGCGTTGTACAGGGCCAGGGATACGGGGAGCTGTTTTTT	TRBV29-1	-	TRBJ2-2	-
CASSFSQGARETQYF	TGTGCCAGCAGCTTTTCGCAGGGGGCAAGGGAGACCCAGTACTTC	TRBV5-5	TRBD1	TRBJ2-5	-
CASSVSIESYNEQFF	TGTGCCAGCAGCGTAAGTATCGAATCCTACAATGAGCAGTTCTTC	TRBV9	-	TRBJ2-1	-
CASSFNRQGVSGELFF	TGTGCCAGCAGCTTCAATCGGCAGGGGGTCAGCGGGGAGCTGTTTTTT	TRBV11-2	TRBD1	TRBJ2-2	-
CASSEVGFGANVLTF	TGTGCCAGCAGTGAAGTAGGATTTGGGGCCAACGTCCTGACTTTC	TRBV2	-	TRBJ2-6	once
CASSLGTAQETQYF	TGTGCCAGCAGCTTAGGGACAGCCCAAGAGACCCAGTACTTC	TRBV7-9	-	TRBJ2-5	once
CASSLYPMGGNTEAFF	TGTGCCAGCAGCTTATACCCAATGGGAGGAAACACTGAAGCTTTCTTT	TRBV7-6	-	TRBJ1-1	-
CAIMGGFSSGNTIYF	TGTGCCATCATGGGGGGATTTAGCTCTGGAAACACCATATATTTT	TRBV10-3	-	TRBJ1-3	-
CASSLGPRLRGPVTEAFF	TGTGCCAGCAGCTTGGGACCACGACTTAGGGGTCCAGTCACTGAAGCTTTCTTT	TRBV5-5	-	TRBJ1-1	-
CAWNPGGPGELFF	TGTGCCTGGAACCCGGGAGGGCCGGGGGAGCTGTTTTTT	TRBV30	TRBD2	TRBJ2-2	-
CATSRDGKNTEAFF	TGTGCCACCAGCAGAGACGGGAAGAACACTGAAGCTTTCTTT	TRBV15	-	TRBJ1-1	once
CASSAYSSSYEQYF	TGTGCCAGCAGCGCTTACTCGAGCTCCTACGAGCAGTACTTC	TRBV9	-	TRBJ2-7	-
CASGQISSYNEQFF	TGTGCCAGCGGCCAGATCAGCTCCTACAATGAGCAGTTCTTC	TRBV9	-	TRBJ2-1	once
CARTKDRGKDEQYF	TGTGCCAGGACAAAGGACAGGGGAAAGGACGAGCAGTACTTC	TRBV6-5	TRBD1	TRBJ2-7	-
CASSYSLQAYGYTF	TGTGCCAGCAGTTACTCGCTACAGGCCTATGGCTACACCTTC	TRBV6-5	-	TRBJ1-2	-
CSALNRLAETEAFF	TGCAGCGCTTTAAACAGGTTGGCGGAAACTGAAGCTTTCTTT	TRBV29-1	-	TRBJ1-1	-
CAWSTPGQGRVYTF	TGTGCCTGGAGTACGCCGGGACAGGGTAGGGTCTACACCTTC	TRBV30	TRBD1	TRBJ1-2	-
CASSLRTGWNTEAFF	TGTGCCAGCAGCCTCCGGACAGGATGGAACACTGAAGCTTTCTTT	TRBV5-4	TRBD1	TRBJ1-1	-